This TCR beta chain derives from a study of blood T cell repertoires in COVID-19. Study-level information: The United States, Italy and Spain supplied acute and convalescent COVID-19 samples. Sources were T cells, B-cell-depleted T cells, or PBMCs; the material itself was cDNA or gDNA.

In the study's own analysis: Estimated nucleated cell counts came from reference gene primer amplification. The table came from immunoSEQ multiplex PCR; TCRdb's copy has only in-frame clones and leaves some out. V and J calls and clone size are those listed in that table; D and trimming were worked out from the DNA. This sample carries 130,000 or so clones, more than 70% of them seen once, and the ten largest clones take approximately 10%. Trimming stripped 4 bases from V and 6 bases from J, with 13 bases between. The CDR3 is 14 amino acids. Germline values: CDR1 SGHRS, CDR2 YFSETQ. Input material: peripheral blood. This chain uses TRBV5-1 with TRBJ2-2; the D gene is possibly TRBD1 (5 bases). The receptor was isolated from a man aged 45-60 years with acute or convalescent COVID-19. The CDR3 reads CASSPERQSGELFF. DNA for the CDR3: TGCGCCAGCAGCCCGGAAAGACAGTCCGGGGAGCTGTTTTTT.